This passage covers 5 T cell receptor beta chains from one sample sequenced in a study of cytomegalovirus exposure and HLA in healthy donors (dated by TCRdb to 2016 to 2017). Library method: the immunoSEQ multiplex PCR assay. A mixture of 60 forward primers for TCR Vbeta segments and 13 reverse primers for TCR Jbeta segments was used in the multiplex PCR. TCRdb obtained this table from immuneACCESS and retained in-frame rearrangements with V and J assigned. These tables miss some clones; where compared with another copy, unresolved V genes account for less than half of the shortfall, and the remainder is unexplained. The sample table lists around 120,000 clones, 75% to 85% of them with a count of one. Jointly, the top ten make up 3.3% of the sample. The specimen was PBMCs. The receptors originated from a male donor in good health and CMV-seronegative.

The V call is TRBV6-6, the J call TRBJ2-2, with D perhaps matching TRBD1 (6 bases). Germline V gives CDR1 MNHNY, CDR2 SVGAGI (reference sequence). Trimming pared 7 bases from V and 5 bases from J, leaving 17 bases between. This CDR3 contains 15 residues. The CDR3 spells CASTDTGSETGELFF. The CDR3 DNA sequence: TGTGCCAGCACCGACACAGGGAGTGAGACCGGGGAGCTGTTTTTT.

V gene TRBV4-1 combines with J gene TRBJ2-5, with TRBD2 matching 8 bases. CDR1 is MGHRA and CDR2 is YSYEKL in the germline V gene. J lost 2 bases, V lost 0 bases, and 11 bases had no gene match. This CDR3 is built from 18 residues. The CDR3 sequence is CASSQEFSAGGFQETQYF. CDR3 DNA: TGCGCCAGCAGCCAAGAATTTTCTGCGGGAGGTTTTCAAGAGACCCAGTACTTC.

The J gene is TRBJ1-5, the V gene TRBV7-9, with 7 bases matching TRBD1. Trimming at V came to 5 bases and at J to 3 bases, leaving 4 bases not matched to a gene. CDR1 is SEHNR, CDR2 FQNEAQ, per germline (reference sequence). The CDR3 contains 14 residues. The CDR3 reads CASSLDRVNQPQHF. The CDR3 DNA reads TGTGCCAGCAGCCTCGACAGGGTCAATCAGCCCCAGCATTTT. Filled out from reference TRBV7-9 and TRBJ1-5, the complete variable domain reads DTGVSQNPRHKITKRGQNVTFRCDPISEHNRLYWYRQTLGQGPEFLTYFQNEAQLEKSRLLSDRFSAERPKGSFSTLEIQRTEQGDSAMYLCASSLDRVNQPQHFGDGTRLSIL.

CDR3 protein: CASRPDRGSYEQYF. The CDR3 nucleotides are TGTGCCAGCAGACCGGACAGGGGCTCCTACGAGCAGTACTTC. The chain has TRBV7-8 and TRBJ2-7, with 9 bases fitting TRBD1. V shed 6 bases and J 0 bases; nucleotides not matched to a gene: 3. The CDR3 runs to 14 residues. Germline lookup yields CDR1 SGHVS and CDR2 FQNEAQ.

The table lists this clone with a count of one. The J gene is TRBJ2-6, the V gene TRBV27; 10 bases line up with TRBD1. J was trimmed by 1 base and V by 6 bases; bases with no gene match: 9. Germline V gives CDR1 MNHEY, CDR2 SMNVEV (reference sequence). The CDR3 has 18 residues. The CDR3 protein is CASSRQGAPVSGANVLTF. In nucleotides, the CDR3 is TGTGCCAGCAGCCGACAGGGGGCGCCGGTATCTGGGGCCAACGTCCTGACTTTC.